This T cell receptor (beta chain) originates from a study of shared clonotypes between healthy human individuals. Study-wide results and caveats: Non-shared clonotypes showed lower generation probabilities than clonotypes common to all four donors. Richness estimates generally favored naive over memory subsets.

Generated by immunoSEQ multiplex PCR, the TCRdb table keeps only in-frame clones and is missing some. Seen here are millions of clones, 90% to 95% observed once, and the top ten hold 0.13% to 0.15%. In regard to this clone: Antigen: not known.

CD4+ cell separation produced CD45RA+ naive and CD45RA-negative memory subsets. With V trimmed by 3 bases and J by 1 base, 7 bases remained unmatched. The CDR3 runs 17 residues. Germline CDR1 reads KGHSH; CDR2 reads LQKENI. The sequenced sample was naive CD4+ T cells sorted from blood. Stated subset: CD45RA+ positively selected. The clonotype comes from a man between 18 and 29 years old in good health. This sequence joins TRBV18 and TRBJ2-7, with 12 positions matching TRBD1. The CDR3, as DNA: TGTGCCAGCTCACCTCGGGACAGGGGGCGATTGTCCTACGAGCAGTACTTC. It translates to CASSPRDRGRLSYEQYF.